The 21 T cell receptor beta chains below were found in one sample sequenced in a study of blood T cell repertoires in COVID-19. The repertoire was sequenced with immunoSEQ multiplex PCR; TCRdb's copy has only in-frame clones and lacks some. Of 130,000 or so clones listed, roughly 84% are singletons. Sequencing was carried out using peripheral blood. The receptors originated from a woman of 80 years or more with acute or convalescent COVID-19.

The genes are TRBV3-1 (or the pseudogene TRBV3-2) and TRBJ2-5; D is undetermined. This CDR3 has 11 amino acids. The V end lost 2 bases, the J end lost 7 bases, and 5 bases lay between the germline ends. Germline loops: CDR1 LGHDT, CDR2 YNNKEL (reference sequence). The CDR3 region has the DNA TGTGCCAGCAGCCAACTGAGGACCCAGTACTTC. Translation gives CASSQLRTQYF.

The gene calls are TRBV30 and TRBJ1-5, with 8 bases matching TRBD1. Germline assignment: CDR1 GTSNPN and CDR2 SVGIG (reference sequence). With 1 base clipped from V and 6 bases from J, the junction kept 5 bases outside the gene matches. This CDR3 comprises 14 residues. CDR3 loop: CAWSATGVVQPQHF. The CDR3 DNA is TGTGCCTGGAGTGCGACAGGGGTGGTTCAGCCCCAGCATTTT.

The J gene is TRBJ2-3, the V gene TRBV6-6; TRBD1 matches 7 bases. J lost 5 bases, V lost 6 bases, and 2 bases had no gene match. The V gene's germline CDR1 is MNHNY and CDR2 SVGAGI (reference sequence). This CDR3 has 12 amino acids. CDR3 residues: CASSRQGDTQYF. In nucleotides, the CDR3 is TGTGCCAGCAGCCGACAGGGAGATACGCAGTATTTT.

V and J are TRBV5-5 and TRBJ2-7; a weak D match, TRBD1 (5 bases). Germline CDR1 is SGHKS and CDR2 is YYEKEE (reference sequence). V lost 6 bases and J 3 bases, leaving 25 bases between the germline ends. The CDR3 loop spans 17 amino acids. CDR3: CASTSAPVPWGYYEQYF. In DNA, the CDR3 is TGTGCCAGCACCTCTGCGCCCGTCCCCTGGGGCTACTACGAGCAGTACTTC. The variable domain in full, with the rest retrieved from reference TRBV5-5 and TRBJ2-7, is DAGVTQSPTHLIKTRGQQVTLRCSPISGHKSVSWYQQVLGQGPQFIFQYYEKEERGRGNFPDRFSARQFPNYSSELNVNALLLGDSALYLCASTSAPVPWGYYEQYFGPGTRLTVT.

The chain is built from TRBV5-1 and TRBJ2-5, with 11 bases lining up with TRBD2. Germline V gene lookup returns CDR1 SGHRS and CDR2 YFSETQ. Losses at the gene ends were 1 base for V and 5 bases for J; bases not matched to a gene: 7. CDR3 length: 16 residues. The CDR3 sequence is CASSLTIAGGLETQYF. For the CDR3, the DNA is TGCGCCAGCAGCTTGACTATAGCGGGGGGGCTCGAGACCCAGTACTTC.

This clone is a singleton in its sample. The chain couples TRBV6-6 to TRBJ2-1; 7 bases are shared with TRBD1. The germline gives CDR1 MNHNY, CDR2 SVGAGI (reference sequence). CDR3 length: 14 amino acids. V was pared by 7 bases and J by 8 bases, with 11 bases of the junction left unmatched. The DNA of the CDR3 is TGTGCCAGCAAAGCCCCAGGGGGTATGGATGAGCAGTTCTTC. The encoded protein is CASKAPGGMDEQFF.

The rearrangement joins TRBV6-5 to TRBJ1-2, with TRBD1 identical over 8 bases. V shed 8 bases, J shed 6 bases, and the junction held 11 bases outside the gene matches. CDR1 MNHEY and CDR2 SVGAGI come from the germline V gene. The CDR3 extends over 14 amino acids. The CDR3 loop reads CASSKPGGVDGYTF. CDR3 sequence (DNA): TGTGCCAGCTCCAAGCCAGGGGGCGTAGATGGCTACACCTTC.

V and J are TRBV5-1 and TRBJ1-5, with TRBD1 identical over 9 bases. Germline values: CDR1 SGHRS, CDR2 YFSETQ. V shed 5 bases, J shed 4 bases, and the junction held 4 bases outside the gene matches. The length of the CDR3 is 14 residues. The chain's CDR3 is CASSYGTGNQPQHF. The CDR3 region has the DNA TGCGCCAGCAGTTACGGGACAGGGAATCAGCCCCAGCATTTT.

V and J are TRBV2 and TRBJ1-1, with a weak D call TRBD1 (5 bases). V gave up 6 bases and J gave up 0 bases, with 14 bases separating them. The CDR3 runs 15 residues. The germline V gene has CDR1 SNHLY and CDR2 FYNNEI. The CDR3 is CASRGGENLNTEAFF. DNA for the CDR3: TGTGCCAGCAGGGGGGGGGAGAACCTGAACACTGAAGCTTTCTTT. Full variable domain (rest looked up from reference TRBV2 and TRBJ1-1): EPEVTQTPSHQVTQMGQEVILRCVPISNHLYFYWYRQILGQKVEFLVSFYNNEISEKSEIFDDQFSVERPDGSNFTLKIRSTKLEDSAMYFCASRGGENLNTEAFFGQGTRLTVV.

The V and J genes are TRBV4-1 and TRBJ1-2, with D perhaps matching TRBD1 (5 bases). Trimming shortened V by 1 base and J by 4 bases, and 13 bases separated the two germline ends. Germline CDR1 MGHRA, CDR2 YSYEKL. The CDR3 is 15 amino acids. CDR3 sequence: CASSQGAGFIYGYTF. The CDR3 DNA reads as TGCGCCAGCAGCCAAGGGGCAGGGTTCATCTATGGCTACACCTTC.

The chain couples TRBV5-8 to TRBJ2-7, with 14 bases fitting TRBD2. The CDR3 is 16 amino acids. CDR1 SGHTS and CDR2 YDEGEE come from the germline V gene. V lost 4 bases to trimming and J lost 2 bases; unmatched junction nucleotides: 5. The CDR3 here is CASSPWTSGGTYEQYF. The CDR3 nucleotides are TGTGCCAGCAGCCCCTGGACTAGCGGGGGGACCTACGAGCAGTACTTC.

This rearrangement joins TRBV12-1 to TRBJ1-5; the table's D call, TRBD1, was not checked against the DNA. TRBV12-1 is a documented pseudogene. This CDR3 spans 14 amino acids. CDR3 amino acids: CASRNRGSNQPQHF. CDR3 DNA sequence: TGTGCCAGCAGAAACAGGGGTAGCAATCAGCCCCAGCATTTT.

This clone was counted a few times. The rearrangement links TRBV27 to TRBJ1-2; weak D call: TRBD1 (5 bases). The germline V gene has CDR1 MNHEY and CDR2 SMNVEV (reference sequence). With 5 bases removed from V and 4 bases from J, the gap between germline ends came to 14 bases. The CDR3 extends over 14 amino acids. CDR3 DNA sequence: TGTGCCAGCAGTCCTGGAGGGGTAAGCTATGGCTACACCTTC. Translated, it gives CASSPGGVSYGYTF.

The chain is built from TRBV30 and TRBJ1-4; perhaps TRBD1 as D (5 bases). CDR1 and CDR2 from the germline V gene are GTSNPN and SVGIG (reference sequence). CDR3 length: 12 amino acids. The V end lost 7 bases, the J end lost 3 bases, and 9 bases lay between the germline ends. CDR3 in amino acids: CALQAPNEKLFF. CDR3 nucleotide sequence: TGTGCCTTACAGGCCCCTAATGAAAAACTGTTTTTT. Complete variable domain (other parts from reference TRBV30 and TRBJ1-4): SQTIHQWPATLVQPVGSPLSLECTVEGTSNPNLYWYRQAAGRGLQLLFYSVGIGQISSEVPQNLSASRPQDRQFILSSKKLLLSDSGFYLCALQAPNEKLFFGSGTQLSVL.

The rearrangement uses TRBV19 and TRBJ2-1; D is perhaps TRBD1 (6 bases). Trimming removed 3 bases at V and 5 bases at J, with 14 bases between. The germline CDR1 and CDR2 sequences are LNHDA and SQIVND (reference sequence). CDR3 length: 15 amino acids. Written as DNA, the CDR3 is TGTGCCAGTAGTATTCAGGGGAGTCGGCACAATGAGCAGTTCTTC. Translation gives CASSIQGSRHNEQFF.

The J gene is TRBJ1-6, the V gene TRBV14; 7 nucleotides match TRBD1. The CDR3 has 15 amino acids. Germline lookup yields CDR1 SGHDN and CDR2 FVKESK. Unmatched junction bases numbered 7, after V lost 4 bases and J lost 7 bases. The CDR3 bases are TGTGCCAGCAGCCTCGGGACAGCAGTAAATTCACCCCTCCACTTT. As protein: CASSLGTAVNSPLHF.

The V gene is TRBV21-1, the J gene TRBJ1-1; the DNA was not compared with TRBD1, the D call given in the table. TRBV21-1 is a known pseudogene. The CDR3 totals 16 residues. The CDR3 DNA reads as TGTGCCCCAAGCCGGGACAGGCGGGGAGGAGGCACTGAAGCTTTCTTT. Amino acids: CAPSRDRRGGGTEAFF.

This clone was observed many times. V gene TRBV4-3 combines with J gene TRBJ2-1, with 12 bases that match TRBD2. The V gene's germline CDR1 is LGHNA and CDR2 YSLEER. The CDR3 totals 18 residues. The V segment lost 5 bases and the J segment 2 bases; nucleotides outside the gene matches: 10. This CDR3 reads CASSARLAGEEAYNEQFF. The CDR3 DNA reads TGCGCCAGCAGCGCTAGACTAGCGGGAGAAGAGGCCTACAATGAGCAGTTCTTC.

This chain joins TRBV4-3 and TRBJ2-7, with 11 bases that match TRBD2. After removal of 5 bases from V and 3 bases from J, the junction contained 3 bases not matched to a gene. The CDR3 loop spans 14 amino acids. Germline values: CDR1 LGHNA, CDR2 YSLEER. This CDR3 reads CASSVGTSGYEQYF. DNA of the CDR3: TGCGCCAGCAGCGTCGGGACTAGCGGCTACGAGCAGTACTTC.

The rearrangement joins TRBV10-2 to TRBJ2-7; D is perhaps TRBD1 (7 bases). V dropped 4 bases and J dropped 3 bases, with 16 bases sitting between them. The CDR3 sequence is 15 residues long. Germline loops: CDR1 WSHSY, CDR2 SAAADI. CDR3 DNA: TGCGCCAGCAGTGTCACCGGGGGACAGAACTACGAGCAGTACTTC. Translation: CASSVTGGQNYEQYF.

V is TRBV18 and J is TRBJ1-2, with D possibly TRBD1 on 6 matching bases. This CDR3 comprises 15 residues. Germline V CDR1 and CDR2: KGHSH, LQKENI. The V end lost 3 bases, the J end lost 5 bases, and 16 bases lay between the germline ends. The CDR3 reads CASSPLRGGEYGYTF. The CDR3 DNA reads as TGTGCCAGCTCACCCTTGAGAGGGGGTGAATATGGCTACACCTTC.